This T cell receptor (beta chain) is drawn from a study of T-cell memory formation after mild COVID-19. Study-wide results and caveats: Memory cells collected pre-infection included some clones that later responded, suggesting cross-reactive memory joined. Confirmation of SARS-CoV-2 specificity was lacking for second-wave clones peaking day 37.

The authors produced TCR alpha and TCR beta cDNA libraries with sample barcodes and UMIs by 5'RACE using constant-segment primers. TCRdb independently ran MiXCR on the 5' RACE reads; one entry per CDR3 protein. Of around 250,000 distinct CDR3 sequences in the sample, around 17% were seen once. J gave up 8 bases and V 5 bases, and 12 bases lay outside the gene matches. This CDR3 spans 15 amino acids. The germline V gene has CDR1 SEHNR and CDR2 FQNEAQ (reference sequence). In regard to this clonotype: Antigen specificity is unknown.

The V gene is TRBV7-9, the J gene TRBJ1-2; TRBD1 matches at 9 bases. This receptor was obtained from a man between 18 and 35 years old who had mild COVID-19 (a few samples of this study predate the infection). Cell type and time point are not known. Sequencing used PBMCs or a T cell subset sorted from them (not recorded which). CDR3 sequence: CASSGGTGRARGYTF. For the CDR3, the DNA is TGTGCCAGCAGCGGGGGGACAGGGCGAGCAAGGGGCTACACCTTC.